This TCR beta chain was observed in a study of identical twins. This clonotype was observed many times. Germline V gene lookup returns CDR1 DFQATT and CDR2 SNEGSKA (reference sequence). V lost 2 bases and J lost 10; bases outside the gene matches: 5. This CDR3 region has 12 residues. MiXCR, applied by TCRdb to the 5' RACE reads, yields one record per CDR3 protein. The sample yields 250,000 or so distinct CDR3 sequences, approximately 7% seen once. Only healthy Caucasians were included as donors. These data were also filed under a second study, of yellow fever vaccine responses in identical twins.

Material: memory (CD45RO+) T cells sorted from blood. This clonotype was obtained from a woman between 18 and 30 years old in good health. V and J are TRBV20-1 and TRBJ2-1; 7 nucleotides line up with TRBD2. The CDR3 here is CSARPAGGEQFF. In nucleotides, the CDR3 is TGCAGTGCTAGACCCGCCGGGGGGGAGCAGTTCTTC.